Below are 30 T cell receptor beta chains sequenced from a single sample in a study of cytomegalovirus exposure and HLA in healthy donors (dated by TCRdb to 2017 to 2019). Library method: the immunoSEQ multiplex PCR assay. For the multiplex PCR, a mixture combining 60 forward primers for TCR Vbeta segments and 13 reverse primers for TCR Jbeta segments was used. TCRdb re-hosts the immuneACCESS table, in-frame sequences only. Its copies lack some clones; in the studies checked, an unresolved V gene accounts for under half of them, and the cause for the rest is not known. This sample gives about 190,000 clones in total; almost 80% of them show up just once. The ten biggest clones cover around 1.6% of the sample. The sequencing sample was made of PBMCs. Receptor source: a woman under 30 in good health and CMV-seronegative.

This sequence joins TRBV27 and TRBJ1-2; D perhaps matches TRBD1 (6 bases). Germline V gene lookup returns CDR1 MNHEY and CDR2 SMNVEV (reference sequence). V gave up 5 bases and J gave up 3 bases, with 10 bases separating them. There are 13 residues in the CDR3. In DNA form, the CDR3 reads TGTGCCAGCAGTAGGGGGTTTCACTATGGCTACACCTTC. It translates to CASSRGFHYGYTF.

V is TRBV11-2 and J is TRBJ2-5; 10 nucleotides line up with TRBD1. V trimming: 5 bases; J trimming: 5 bases; junction bases outside the gene matches: 5. The V gene's germline CDR1 is SGHAT and CDR2 FQNNGV. The CDR3 loop spans 14 amino acids. In DNA, the CDR3 is TGTGCCAGCAGCCCAGGGACAGGGGTGGAGACCCAGTACTTC. Amino acids: CASSPGTGVETQYF. The variable domain in full, with the rest retrieved from reference TRBV11-2 and TRBJ2-5, is EAGVAQSPRYKIIEKRQSVAFWCNPISGHATLYWYQQILGQGPKLLIQFQNNGVVDDSQLPKDRFSAERLKGVDSTLKIQPAKLEDSAVYLCASSPGTGVETQYFGPGTRLLVL.

The V gene is TRBV19, the J gene TRBJ2-1; TRBD2 might be the D (6 bases). The V gene's germline CDR1 is LNHDA and CDR2 SQIVND (reference sequence). The CDR3 sequence is 13 residues long. With 3 bases removed from V and 8 bases from J, the gap between germline ends came to 11 bases. CDR3 bases: TGTGCCAGTAGTATCCGGGAGAGGGATGAGCAGTTCTTC. Amino acids: CASSIRERDEQFF.

This clone has only one observation. Other DNA sequences in the sample encode the same CDR3. CDR3 DNA sequence: TGTGCCATCAGTAGGGACAGGGACACTGAAGCTTTCTTT. This translates into CAISRDRDTEAFF. The chain combines TRBV10-3 with TRBJ1-1, with 9 nucleotides matching TRBD1. CDR1 and CDR2 from the germline V gene are ENHRY and SYGVKD. V trimming: 5 bases; J trimming: 3 bases; junction bases outside the gene matches: 1. CDR3 length: 13 amino acids.

This chain uses TRBV28 with TRBJ1-3; 8 bases line up with TRBD1. Germline values: CDR1 MDHEN, CDR2 SYDVKM. The CDR3 sequence is 17 residues long. J was trimmed by 3 bases and V by 4 bases; bases with no gene match: 11. In DNA, the CDR3 is TGTGCCAGCAGTTCCCCTCTGGACAGGGTTGATGGAAACACCATATATTTT. As protein: CASSSPLDRVDGNTIYF.

The chain couples TRBV4-1 to TRBJ1-3, with 9 positions matching TRBD1. J lost 3 bases, V lost 1 base, and 10 bases had no gene match. The CDR3 runs to 18 residues. The germline CDR1 and CDR2 sequences are MGHRA and YSYEKL. The CDR3 here is CASSQVNGRDRVGNTIYF. CDR3 DNA: TGCGCCAGCAGCCAAGTTAATGGCCGGGACAGGGTTGGAAACACCATATATTTT.

The gene calls are TRBV19 and TRBJ2-1; TRBD1 aligns across 8 bases. The CDR3 contains 16 residues. Germline V gives CDR1 LNHDA, CDR2 SQIVND (reference sequence). Trimming removed 4 bases from V and 8 bases from J; junction bases left unmatched: 13. The CDR3 region has the DNA TGTGCCAGTAGTACCCTCGGACAGGGAAGAACCCATGAGCAGTTCTTC. It codes for CASSTLGQGRTHEQFF.

This chain connects TRBV6-6 to TRBJ2-2, with 9 bases lining up with TRBD1. Germline V gene lookup returns CDR1 MNHNY and CDR2 SVGAGI (reference sequence). V shed 0 bases, J shed 2 bases, and the junction held 1 base outside the gene matches. CDR3 length equals 16 residues. The CDR3 sequence: CASSYSGQGNTGELFF. The CDR3 DNA reads as TGTGCCAGCAGTTACTCGGGACAGGGTAACACCGGGGAGCTGTTTTTT.

The chain joins TRBV9 to TRBJ2-1; 7 nucleotides align to TRBD2. CDR1 is SGDLS and CDR2 is YYNGEE in the germline V gene. This CDR3 has 15 amino acids. V was clipped by 3 bases and J by 5 bases; unmatched bases: 8. CDR3 sequence reads: CASSAVAGNNNEQFF. The CDR3 DNA reads TGTGCCAGCAGCGCCGTAGCGGGCAACAACAATGAGCAGTTCTTC.

The CDR3 loop reads CASSLVLGAGEKLFF. DNA for the CDR3: TGTGCCAGCAGTCTCGTTTTGGGGGCGGGCGAAAAACTGTTTTTT. The chain has TRBV2 and TRBJ1-4; D is possibly TRBD1 (6 bases). Germline V gives CDR1 SNHLY, CDR2 FYNNEI. CDR3 size: 15 residues. The germline V and J ends were trimmed by 5 bases and 8 bases, with 18 bases remaining between them.

This clone was seen once. The chain uses TRBV6-6 and TRBJ2-7; a weak D match, TRBD1 (6 bases). Germline-derived CDR1 and CDR2 are MNHNY and SVGAGI (reference sequence). V was cut by 0 bases and J by 2 bases, with 14 bases left in between. CDR3 length equals 16 residues. This chain's CDR3 is CASSYSRTELAYEQYF. DNA of the CDR3: TGTGCCAGCAGTTACTCGCGGACAGAGTTGGCCTACGAGCAGTACTTC.

The chain links TRBV28 to TRBJ2-1, with 9 nucleotides matching TRBD1. V dropped 4 bases and J dropped 3; count of bases not matched to a gene: 1. The CDR3 extends over 14 amino acids. Germline CDR1 reads MDHEN; CDR2 reads SYDVKM. The CDR3 nucleotides read TGTGCCAGCAGTTGGGGACAGGGCTACAATGAGCAGTTCTTC. Translation: CASSWGQGYNEQFF.

The V gene is TRBV29-1, the J gene TRBJ2-3, with a possible D match to TRBD1 (5 bases). The CDR3 length is 14 residues. The germline V and J ends were trimmed by 5 bases and 1 base, with 13 bases remaining between them. Germline assignment: CDR1 SQVTM and CDR2 ANQGSEA. The CDR3 spells CSVLKQGGTDTQYF. The CDR3 region has the DNA TGCAGCGTTTTAAAGCAGGGTGGCACAGATACGCAGTATTTT.

V usage is TRBV6-4 and J usage is TRBJ2-6; D is ambiguous. There are 15 residues in the CDR3. Trimming pared 3 bases from V and 0 bases from J, leaving 6 bases between. Germline CDR1 and CDR2: MRHNA and SNTAGT. CDR3 bases: TGTGCCAGCAGTGAACAGCACTCTGGGGCCAACGTCCTGACTTTC. It translates to CASSEQHSGANVLTF.

The sample holds a few counts of this clone. This chain connects TRBV19 to TRBJ1-1; D gene unclear. Germline V lookup: CDR1 LNHDA, CDR2 SQIVND (reference sequence). V shed 7 bases and J shed 1 base, with 7 bases lying between them. This CDR3 region has 12 residues. Here the CDR3 DNA reads TGTGCCAGTAAGTGGGCGAACACTGAAGCTTTCTTT. It translates to CASKWANTEAFF. Combining the CDR3 with reference TRBV19 and TRBJ1-1 gives the whole variable domain DGGITQSPKYLFRKEGQNVTLSCEQNLNHDAMYWYRQDPGQGLRLIYYSQIVNDFQKGDIAEGYSVSREKKESFPLTVTSAQKNPTAFYLCASKWANTEAFFGQGTRLTVV.

The chain has TRBV7-3 and TRBJ2-1, with D possibly TRBD2 on 6 matching bases. V was pared by 3 bases and J by 9 bases, with 18 bases between. CDR3 length: 15 amino acids. The germline gives CDR1 SGHTA, CDR2 FQGTGA. Written as DNA, the CDR3 is TGTGCCAGCAGCTTGAGTATTTCGGGGGTCGTTGAGCAGTTCTTC. Protein product: CASSLSISGVVEQFF.

V gene TRBV18 combines with J gene TRBJ1-5; 7 bases are a match to TRBD1. Per germline, CDR1 KGHSH and CDR2 LQKENI. The J segment lost 0 bases and the V segment lost 8 bases, leaving 7 bases of the junction unmatched. The CDR3 sequence is 15 residues long. The CDR3 DNA sequence: TGTGCCAGCGTTGGGACAGAGGGTAGCAATCAGCCCCAGCATTTT. Its translation: CASVGTEGSNQPQHF.

The chain has TRBV27 and TRBJ2-7; weak D call: TRBD2 (5 bases). Trimming took off 2 bases at V and 6 bases at J, with 14 bases between the two ends. This CDR3 spans 14 amino acids. Germline V CDR1 and CDR2: MNHEY, SMNVEV (reference sequence). The CDR3 DNA sequence: TGTGCCAGCAGTTTAAGTACGGGAATAGGCGAGCAGTACTTC. Translated: CASSLSTGIGEQYF.

The chain couples TRBV6-1 to TRBJ2-7; TRBD2 matches 9 bases. V trimming: 6 bases; J trimming: 3 bases; junction bases outside the gene matches: 3. The CDR3 is 13 amino acids. Per germline, CDR1 MNHNS and CDR2 SASEGT. CDR3 nucleotide sequence: TGTGCCAGCAGCGAACTAGCGGGCTACGAGCAGTACTTC. Its protein product is CASSELAGYEQYF.

This clone showed up just a few times. The rearrangement joins TRBV5-1 to TRBJ1-3, with D possibly TRBD1 on 5 matching bases. Germline V gene sequence: CDR1 SGHRS, CDR2 YFSETQ. Trimming left V 0 bases short and J 0 bases short, with 10 bases between. CDR3 length: 16 residues. CDR3 sequence (DNA): TGCGCCAGCAGCTTGGCAGGGACTGACTCTGGAAACACCATATATTTT. This codes for CASSLAGTDSGNTIYF.

The chain combines TRBV19 with TRBJ1-5; D is possibly TRBD1 (6 bases). Germline lookup yields CDR1 LNHDA and CDR2 SQIVND (reference sequence). V was trimmed by 10 bases and J by 4 bases, leaving 11 bases between them. The CDR3 length is 12 residues. The CDR3 here is CATRQGNQPQHF. In nucleotides, the CDR3 is TGTGCCACACGGCAGGGGAATCAGCCCCAGCATTTT.

The rearrangement joins TRBV5-4 to TRBJ1-4; D gene unclear. Germline V gene lookup returns CDR1 SGHNT and CDR2 YYREEE (reference sequence). With 1 base removed from V and 5 bases from J, the gap between germline ends came to 9 bases. The length of the CDR3 is 14 residues. CDR3 loop: CASSLTRGNEKLFF. CDR3 bases: TGTGCCAGCAGCTTGACTCGCGGGAATGAAAAACTGTTTTTT.

The rearrangement uses TRBV5-1 and TRBJ2-5; 9 bases are a match to TRBD2. CDR1 is SGHRS and CDR2 is YFSETQ in the germline V gene. The CDR3 loop spans 15 amino acids. With V trimmed by 4 bases and J by 3 bases, 7 bases remained unmatched. The chain's CDR3 is CASSGPGGGEETQYF. Written as DNA, the CDR3 is TGCGCCAGCAGCGGTCCTGGCGGGGGGGAAGAGACCCAGTACTTC.

The chain has TRBV2 and TRBJ2-1; 11 nucleotides agree with TRBD1. Germline-derived CDR1 and CDR2 are SNHLY and FYNNEI. CDR3 length equals 13 residues. V was clipped by 11 bases and J by 1 base; unmatched bases: 1. The CDR3 DNA reads TGTGCCGGACAGGGGGCGTCCTACAATGAGCAGTTCTTC. It specifies CAGQGASYNEQFF.

The V and J genes are TRBV28 and TRBJ1-3, with D uncertain. Germline lookup yields CDR1 MDHEN and CDR2 SYDVKM. There are 13 residues in the CDR3. V was cut by 6 bases and J by 2 bases, with 8 bases left in between. The CDR3 DNA is TGTGCCAGCAGCTCCTTTACTGGAAACACCATATATTTT. Translated, it gives CASSSFTGNTIYF. The full variable domain, in which reference TRBV28 and TRBJ1-3 provide the parts outside the CDR3, is DVKVTQSSRYLVKRTGEKVFLECVQDMDHENMFWYRQDPGLGLRLIYFSYDVKMKEKGDIPEGYSVSREKKERFSLILESASTNQTSMYLCASSSFTGNTIYFGEGSWLTVV.

The chain uses TRBV18 and TRBJ2-3; TRBD1 aligns across 7 bases. The CDR3 is 15 amino acids. Trimming at V came to 4 bases and at J to 0 bases, leaving 4 bases not matched to a gene. Germline CDR1 reads KGHSH; CDR2 reads LQKENI. CDR3 in DNA: TGTGCCAGCTCACTCGACAGGGACAGCACAGATACGCAGTATTTT. Translated: CASSLDRDSTDTQYF.

The chain links TRBV9 to TRBJ1-1; weak D call: TRBD1 (5 bases). The CDR3 runs 15 residues. CDR1 and CDR2 from the germline V gene are SGDLS and YYNGEE. Trimming pared 3 bases from V and 1 base from J, leaving 13 bases between. For the CDR3, the DNA is TGTGCCAGCAGCGGATGGCAGGGCGAGAACACTGAAGCTTTCTTT. Protein: CASSGWQGENTEAFF.

The V call is TRBV7-2, the J call TRBJ1-3; D gene unclear. This CDR3 spans 15 amino acids. Per the germline V gene, CDR1 is SGHTA and CDR2 is FQGNSA. V gave up 0 bases and J gave up 1 base, with 7 bases separating them. CDR3 sequence (DNA): TGTGCCAGCAGCTTAGCGGCAGGTTCTGGAAACACCATATATTTT. It encodes CASSLAAGSGNTIYF. Looking up the rest from reference TRBV7-2 and TRBJ1-3 gives the full variable domain: GAGVSQSPSNKVTEKGKDVELRCDPISGHTALYWYRQSLGQGLEFLIYFQGNSAPDKSGLPSDRFSAERTGGSVSTLTIQRTQQEDSAVYLCASSLAAGSGNTIYFGEGSWLTVV.

The V call is TRBV7-2, the J call TRBJ2-3; 7 positions agree with TRBD1. The CDR3 is 16 residues long. Germline-derived CDR1 and CDR2 are SGHTA and FQGNSA. V lost 4 bases, J lost 1 base, and 8 bases stayed unmatched. DNA for the CDR3: TGTGCCAGCAGCTCCCAAGGGGACAGCCGCACAGATACGCAGTATTTT. It yields the protein CASSSQGDSRTDTQYF.

The chain recombines TRBV15 with TRBJ2-7; the match to TRBD2 covers 10 bases. The J segment lost 5 bases and the V segment lost 3 bases, leaving 7 bases of the junction unmatched. Per the germline V gene, CDR1 is LNHNV and CDR2 is YYDKDF (reference sequence). This CDR3 has 15 amino acids. The CDR3 DNA is TGTGCCACCAGCAGTAGCGGGGGGACTATTCACGAGCAGTACTTC. Protein: CATSSSGGTIHEQYF.